This T cell receptor (beta chain) was sequenced during a study of T-cell reconstitution after alpha-beta-depleted transplantation in children. The CDR3 sequence is 14 residues long. V lost 3 bases to trimming and J lost 2 bases, with 12 bases between them. Germline loops: CDR1 SGDLS, CDR2 YYNGEE. TCRbeta library construction was performed incorporating unique molecular identifiers. In TCRdb, the PCR reads were re-called with MiXCR into one record per CDR3 protein. The repertoire holds 130,000 to 150,000 distinct CDR3 sequences, with roughly 8.8% as singletons. The sample consisted of PBMCs, mostly from graft donor cells, taken 180 days after TCRalphabeta/CD19-depleted stem cell transplant. This sequence originates from a female patient younger than 10 who had a stem cell transplant for congenital amegakaryocytic thrombocytopenia, so the T cells may come from the graft donor. The V call is TRBV9, the J call TRBJ2-7; either TRBD1 or TRBD2 may fit D (5 bases each). CDR3 coding DNA: TGTGCCAGCAGCGCATGGGACGTAACCTACGAGCAGTACTTC. It specifies CASSAWDVTYEQYF. Full variable domain (remainder filled in from reference TRBV9 and TRBJ2-7): DSGVTQTPKHLITATGQRVTLRCSPRSGDLSVYWYQQSLDQGLQFLIQYYNGEERAKGNILERFSAQQFPDLHSELNLSSLELGDSALYFCASSAWDVTYEQYFGPGTRLTVT.